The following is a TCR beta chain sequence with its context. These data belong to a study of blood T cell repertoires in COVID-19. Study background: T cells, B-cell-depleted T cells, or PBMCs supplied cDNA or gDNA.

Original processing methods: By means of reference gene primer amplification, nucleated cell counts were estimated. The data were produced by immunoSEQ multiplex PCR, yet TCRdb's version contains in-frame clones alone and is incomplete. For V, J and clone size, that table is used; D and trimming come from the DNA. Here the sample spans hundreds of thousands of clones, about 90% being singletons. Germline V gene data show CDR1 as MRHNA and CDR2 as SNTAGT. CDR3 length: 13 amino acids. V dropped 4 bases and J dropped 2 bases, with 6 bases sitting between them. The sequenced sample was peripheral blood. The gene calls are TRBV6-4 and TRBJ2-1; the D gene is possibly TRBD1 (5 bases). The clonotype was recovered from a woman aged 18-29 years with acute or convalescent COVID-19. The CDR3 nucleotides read TGTGCCAGCAGTGCCAGGGCCTACAATGAGCAGTTCTTC. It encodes CASSARAYNEQFF.